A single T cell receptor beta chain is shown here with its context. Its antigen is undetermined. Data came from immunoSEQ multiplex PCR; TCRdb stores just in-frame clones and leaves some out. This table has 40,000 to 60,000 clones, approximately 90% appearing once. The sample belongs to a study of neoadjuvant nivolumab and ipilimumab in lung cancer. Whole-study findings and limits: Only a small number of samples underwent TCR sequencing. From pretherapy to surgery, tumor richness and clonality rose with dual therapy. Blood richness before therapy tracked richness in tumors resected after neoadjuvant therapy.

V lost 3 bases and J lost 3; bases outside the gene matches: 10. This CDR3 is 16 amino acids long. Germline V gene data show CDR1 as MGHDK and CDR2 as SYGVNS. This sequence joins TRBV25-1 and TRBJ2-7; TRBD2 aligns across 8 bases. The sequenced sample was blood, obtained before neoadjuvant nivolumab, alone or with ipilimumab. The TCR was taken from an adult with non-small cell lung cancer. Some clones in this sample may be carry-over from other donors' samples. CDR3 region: CASSDGASGSYYEQYF. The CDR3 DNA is TGTGCCAGCAGTGACGGGGCCAGCGGGAGTTACTACGAGCAGTACTTC.